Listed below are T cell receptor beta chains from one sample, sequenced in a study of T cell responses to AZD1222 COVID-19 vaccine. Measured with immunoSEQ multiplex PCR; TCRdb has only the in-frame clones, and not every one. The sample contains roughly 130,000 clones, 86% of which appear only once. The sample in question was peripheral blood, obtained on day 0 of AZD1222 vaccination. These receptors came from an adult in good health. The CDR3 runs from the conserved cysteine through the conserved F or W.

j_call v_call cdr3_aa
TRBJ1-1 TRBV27 CASRIGLAEAFF
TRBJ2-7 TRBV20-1 CSASPGGPISYEQYF
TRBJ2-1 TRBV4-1 CASNREGNYNEQFF
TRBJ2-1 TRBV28 CASSLDRRDSDEQFF
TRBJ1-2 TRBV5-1 CASSLERLTGNGYTF
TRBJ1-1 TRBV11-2 CASSQQMMNTEAFF
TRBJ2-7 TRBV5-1 CASKELGRVHF
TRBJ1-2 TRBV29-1 CSVAEVPNYGYTF
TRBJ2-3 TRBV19 CAGSNRGPTSTDTQYF
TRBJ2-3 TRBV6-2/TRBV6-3 CASSYNTDTQYF
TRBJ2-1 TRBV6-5 CASSQRVSGDEQFF
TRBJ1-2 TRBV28 CASSRTNYGYTF
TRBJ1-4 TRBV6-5 CASRRNEKLFF
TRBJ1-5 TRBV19 CASSLGSRDQPQHF
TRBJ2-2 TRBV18 CASSPGQSNTGELFF
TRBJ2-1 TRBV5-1 CASSLVAESYNEQFF
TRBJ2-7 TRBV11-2 CASSLDRVAGYEQYF